This section outlines one T cell receptor beta chain sequence together with its context. No antigen is known for it. TCRB immunosequencing input was 400 to 650 nanograms of biopsy DNA per sample. Sequencing was performed with immunoSEQ multiplex PCR; in TCRdb, only in-frame clones are kept and a portion is missing. This table has around 5,200 clones, 80% to 90% appearing once. These data belong to a study of T cell repertoires in ileal Crohn's disease. Background on the study: Surgery for a complication: stricturing in roughly 61%, penetrating in 39%.

General study results and limits: Clonality above 26.8% at surgery always came with endoscopic recurrence. Mucosal expansions were suggested to be mainly CD8 T cells.

Sequenced input: ileal tissue. This receptor was identified in an adult with Crohn's disease.

The CDR3 bases are TGTGCCAGCAGCGTAGCCCAGGGTTCTAGGGCGCAGTATTTT. It encodes CASSVAQGSRAQYF. This rearrangement joins TRBV9 to TRBJ2-3; weak D call: TRBD1 (5 bases). Germline assignment: CDR1 SGDLS and CDR2 YYNGEE. The CDR3 spans 14 residues. The V gene lost 0 bases and the J gene lost 10 bases, with 15 bases spanning the gap.